This T cell receptor beta chain appears in the sequencing data of a study of blood T cells in healthy people across ages. This clonotype was seen many times. Germline values: CDR1 SNHLY, CDR2 FYNNEI. V gave up 4 bases and J gave up 1 base, with 5 bases separating them. The CDR3 sequence is 14 residues long. For the second PCR, which ran for 7 to 11 cycles, a sample-barcoded 5' primer and a J-beta primer mix were used. TCRdb independently ran MiXCR on the 5' RACE reads; one entry per CDR3 protein. The table shows about 1.7 million distinct CDR3 sequences, with roughly 27% occurring only once. The sample consisted of blood. V gene TRBV2 combines with J gene TRBJ2-6; D remains unclear. The clonotype originates from a woman between 25 and 40 years old in good health. The CDR3 region has the DNA TGTGCCAGCAGTGCCATTTCTGGGGCCAACGTCCTGACTTTC. It translates to CASSAISGANVLTF.